These T cell receptor beta chains were read from a single sample in a study of neurological immune-mediated disorders. TCRdb reprocessed the 5' RACE reads with MiXCR, giving one entry per CDR3 protein. The data contain about 50,000 distinct CDR3 sequences, around 3.3% of them singletons. Material for sequencing was PBMCs. The source is a woman between 45 and 65 years old with multiple sclerosis. Each CDR3 is given without its conserved first and last residue. Clone sizes are shown as how often the clone was seen (once, few, many) or a class if it is expanded.

v_gene,j_gene,abundance,CDR3aa
TRBV20-1,TRBJ2-5,many,SARSSSVPGETQY
TRBV7-6,TRBJ2-3,few,ASGGSTDTQY
TRBV7-9,TRBJ1-1,many,ASSLEGGRTEAF
TRBV18,TRBJ2-1,many,ASSPPRPGGAF
TRBV5-1,TRBJ2-1,many,ASRDTHNEQF
TRBV7-2,TRBJ2-7,many,ASSLVASGSYEQY
TRBV6-5,TRBJ1-6,many,ASSYKNSPLH
TRBV20-1,TRBJ2-1,many,SASGAVGRPGTSVHEQF
TRBV12-3/TRBV12-4,TRBJ1-1,many,ASSLTRTIV
TRBV5-1,TRBJ1-1,many,ASSAVNTEAF
TRBV12-3/TRBV12-4,TRBJ2-6,many,ASSFQGRAFGPGANVLT
TRBV5-1,TRBJ2-7,many,ASSLVGQALEQY
TRBV7-2,TRBJ2-3,many,ASSLAGGDSDTQY
TRBV7-9,TRBJ2-2,many,ASSQRTNTGELF